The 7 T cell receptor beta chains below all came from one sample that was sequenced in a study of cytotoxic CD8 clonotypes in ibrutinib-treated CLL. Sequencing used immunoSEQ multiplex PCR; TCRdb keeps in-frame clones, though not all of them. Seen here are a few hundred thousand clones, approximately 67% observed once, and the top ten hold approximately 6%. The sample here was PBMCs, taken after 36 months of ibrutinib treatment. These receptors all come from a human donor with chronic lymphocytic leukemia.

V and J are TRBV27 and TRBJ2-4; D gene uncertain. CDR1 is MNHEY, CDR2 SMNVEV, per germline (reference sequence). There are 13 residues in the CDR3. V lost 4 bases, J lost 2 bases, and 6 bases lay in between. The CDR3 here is CASSWSPKNIQYF. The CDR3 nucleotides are TGTGCCAGCAGTTGGTCTCCCAAAAACATTCAGTACTTC.

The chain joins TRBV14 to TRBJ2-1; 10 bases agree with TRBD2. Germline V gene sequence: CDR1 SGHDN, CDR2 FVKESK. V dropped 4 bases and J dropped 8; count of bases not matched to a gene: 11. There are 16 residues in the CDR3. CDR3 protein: CASSRHSLAGADEQFF. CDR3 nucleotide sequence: TGTGCCAGCAGCCGACACAGTCTAGCGGGAGCGGATGAGCAGTTCTTC.

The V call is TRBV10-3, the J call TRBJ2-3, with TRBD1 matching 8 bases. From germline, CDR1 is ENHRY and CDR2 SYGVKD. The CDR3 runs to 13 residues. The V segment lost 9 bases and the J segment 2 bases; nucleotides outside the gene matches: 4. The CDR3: CAMTQGDTDTQYF. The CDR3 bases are TGTGCCATGACACAGGGGGACACAGATACGCAGTATTTT.

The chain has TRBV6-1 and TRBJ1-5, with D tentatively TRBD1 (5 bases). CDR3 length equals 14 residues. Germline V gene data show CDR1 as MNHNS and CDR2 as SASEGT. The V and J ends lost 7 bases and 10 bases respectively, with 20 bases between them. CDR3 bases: TGTGCCAGCATCATAGGGGCAGGCGTAGGACCCCAGCATTTT. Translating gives CASIIGAGVGPQHF.

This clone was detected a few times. The CDR3 protein is CASSPLEGELFF. CDR3 DNA sequence: TGTGCCAGCAGCCCGCTTGAAGGGGAGCTGTTTTTT. This sequence joins TRBV5-6 and TRBJ2-2; D not resolved. Germline CDR1 and CDR2: SGHDT and YYEEEE. The CDR3 runs 12 residues. V was clipped by 4 bases and J by 8 bases, with 9 bases between them. The full variable domain, rest sourced from reference TRBV5-6 and TRBJ2-2, is DAGVTQSPTHLIKTRGQQVTLRCSPKSGHDTVSWYQQALGQGPQFIFQYYEEEERQRGNFPDRFSGHQFPNYSSELNVNALLLGDSALYLCASSPLEGELFFGEGSRLTVL.

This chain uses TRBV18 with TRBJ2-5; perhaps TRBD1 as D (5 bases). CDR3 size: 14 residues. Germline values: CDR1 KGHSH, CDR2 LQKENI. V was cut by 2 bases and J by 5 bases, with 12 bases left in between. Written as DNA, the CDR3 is TGTGCCAGCTCACCATCAGGGTTCTTGGAGACCCAGTACTTC. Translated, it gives CASSPSGFLETQYF.

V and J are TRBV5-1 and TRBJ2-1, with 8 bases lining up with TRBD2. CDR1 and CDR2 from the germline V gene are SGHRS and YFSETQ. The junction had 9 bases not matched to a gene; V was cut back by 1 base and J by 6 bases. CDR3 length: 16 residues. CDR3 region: CASSLRGGGLFNEQFF. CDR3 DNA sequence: TGCGCCAGCAGCTTGCGCGGCGGGGGGCTCTTCAATGAGCAGTTCTTC.